This entry features one T cell receptor (beta chain) sequence. The antigen is not known. This sample is drawn from a study of shared clonotypes between healthy human individuals. Notes on the study in general: Sampling included only blood; tissue repertoires likely differ.

Libraries were prepared by immunoSEQ multiplex PCR; TCRdb keeps only in-frame clonotypes and omits some of them. The table lists about 520,000 clones, 65% to 85% of them singletons, with roughly 12% in the top ten. CDR3 size: 10 residues. The V end lost 4 bases, the J end lost 13 bases, and 11 bases lay between the germline ends. Germline CDR1 is SQVTM and CDR2 is ANQGSEA. All donors were Caucasian adults living in Nashville, Tennessee. The V and J genes are TRBV29-1 and TRBJ2-1, with D tentatively TRBD1 (6 bases). The specimen was PBMCs. The sequence was obtained from a woman in her thirties or forties in good health. Some clones in this sample may be carry-over from other donors' samples. CDR3 sequence: CSVGSGVQFF. The CDR3 nucleotides read TGCAGCGTTGGCTCAGGGGTCCAGTTCTTC.